This TCR beta chain appears in the sequencing data of a study of OX40 agonist ivuxolimab in advanced cancers. Across the whole study: Each patient was given ivuxolimab into a vein every 2 weeks, at 0.01 to 10 mg/kg. A diagnosis of hepatocellular carcinoma, melanoma, renal cell or head and neck cancer was present in dose-escalation patients. Whole-study findings and limits: The CD4+ and CD8+ T cells in the blood had expanded clonally by week 6 at 0.1 to 3.0 mg/kg.

In regard to this clone: Its matching antigen is unknown.

Generated by immunoSEQ multiplex PCR, the TCRdb table keeps only in-frame clones and is missing some. The sample carries some 55,000 clones, 90% to 95% recorded once. V dropped 3 bases and J dropped 4; count of bases not matched to a gene: 5. Germline V CDR1 and CDR2: SGHAT, FQNNGV. The length of the CDR3 is 16 residues. V and J are TRBV11-2 and TRBJ2-6; 8 positions match TRBD1. This TCR was sampled from an adult with an advanced solid tumor such as melanoma, head and neck, liver or kidney cancer. The sequencing used CD4+ or CD8+ T cells sorted from blood, collected in a trial of the OX40 agonist ivuxolimab. This CDR3 is CASSLYRGSGANVLTF. The DNA of the CDR3 is TGTGCCAGCAGCTTGTACAGGGGGAGCGGGGCCAACGTCCTGACTTTC.